Presented here are 9 T cell receptor beta chains from one specimen sequenced in a study of neurological immune-mediated disorders (dated by TCRdb to about 2019). Library generation was performed with 5' RACE. Sequencer: Illumina HiSeq 2500. TCRdb took the public reads, trimmed them with fastp at Q25, ran MiXCR for clone calling and kept in-frame beta chains. One record per CDR3 amino acid sequence lists the most common genes and DNA. The sample table shows around 100,000 distinct CDR3 sequences, and approximately 10% are seen once. Of the sample, under 4% is held by the ten largest clones. This sample's time point label indicates: longitudinal time-point 3. Sequencing was carried out using PBMCs. All receptors derive from a female donor with HTLV-1-associated myelopathy (HAM/TSP).

The table lists this clonotype with many counts. The chain is built from TRBV20-1 and TRBJ1-1; possibly TRBD1 for D (5 bases). From germline, CDR1 is DFQATT and CDR2 SNEGSKA (reference sequence). V lost 5 bases and J lost 2, with 12 bases in between. There are 13 residues in the CDR3. The CDR3 coding sequence is TGCAGTGCTTGGGGGGTGGTAAACACTGAAGCTTTCTTT. It translates to CSAWGVVNTEAFF.

This clonotype was recorded many times. The J gene is TRBJ2-7, the V gene TRBV6-1; 10 bases map to TRBD1. Per the germline V gene, CDR1 is MNHNS and CDR2 is SASEGT. CDR3 length: 15 residues. V gave up 0 bases and J gave up 4 bases; unmatched junction bases: 3. The CDR3, as DNA: TGTGCCAGCAGTGAAGCACCGGGACAGGGGTACGAGCAGTACTTC. It translates to CASSEAPGQGYEQYF.

This clonotype has only a few counts. The chain joins TRBV19 to TRBJ1-5; no firm D call. V gave up 4 bases and J gave up 4 bases, with 8 bases separating them. From germline, CDR1 is LNHDA and CDR2 SQIVND (reference sequence). The CDR3 totals 13 residues. The CDR3 nucleotides are TGTGCCAGTAGTACTAGCGGGAATCAGCCCCAGCATTTT. Its protein product is CASSTSGNQPQHF.

This clonotype was counted ten times or more. This chain joins TRBV5-1 and TRBJ2-2; D uncertain. The V end lost 4 bases, the J end lost 2 bases, and 12 bases lay between the germline ends. The germline gives CDR1 SGHRS, CDR2 YFSETQ. The CDR3 extends over 15 amino acids. CDR3 in amino acids: CASSGMLANTGELFF. The CDR3 DNA follows: TGCGCCAGCAGCGGGATGCTGGCAAACACCGGGGAGCTGTTTTTT. The full variable domain, with the rest looked up from reference TRBV5-1 and TRBJ2-2, is KAGVTQTPRYLIKTRGQQVTLSCSPISGHRSVSWYQQTPGQGLQFLFEYFSETQRNKGNFPGRFSGRQFSNSRSEMNVSTLELGDSALYLCASSGMLANTGELFFGEGSRLTVL.

The CDR3 DNA follows: TGCAGTGCTAGAGAGGCCCTAAAGGGCTACTACACCTTC. This codes for CSAREALKGYYTF. The gene calls are TRBV20-1 and TRBJ1-2; no firm D call. Germline V gene sequence: CDR1 DFQATT, CDR2 SNEGSKA (reference sequence). With 0 bases removed from V and 10 bases from J, the gap between germline ends came to 15 bases. The CDR3 runs to 13 residues.

V is TRBV5-1 and J is TRBJ2-5; no clear D gene. Trimming took 7 bases from V and 5 from J, leaving 15 bases between them. The CDR3 loop spans 13 amino acids. CDR1 and CDR2 from the germline V gene are SGHRS and YFSETQ. For the CDR3, the DNA is TGCGCCAGCGGCATGGCCCCCGGGGAGACCCAGTACTTC. It is translated as CASGMAPGETQYF.

This clonotype showed up many times. The chain is built from TRBV10-1 and TRBJ2-6; tentative D call: TRBD1 (5 bases). This CDR3 is built from 14 residues. V was trimmed by 4 bases and J by 4 bases, leaving 8 bases between them. Germline V gives CDR1 WNHNN, CDR2 SYGVQD (reference sequence). CDR3 region: CASSAGSGANVLTF. In DNA form, the CDR3 reads TGCGCCAGCAGTGCAGGGTCCGGGGCCAACGTCCTGACTTTC.

This clonotype was seen at least ten times. The rearrangement joins TRBV5-1 to TRBJ2-5, with D possibly matching TRBD1 (6 bases). V lost 2 bases and J lost 5, with 16 bases in between. Germline V CDR1 and CDR2: SGHRS, YFSETQ. The CDR3 has 15 amino acids. The CDR3 region has the DNA TGCGCCAGCAGCTTCATGGCCCCAACAGGGGAGACCCAGTACTTC. Its protein is CASSFMAPTGETQYF.

This clonotype occurred a few times. The chain combines TRBV6-5 with TRBJ1-6; 7 nucleotides agree with TRBD1. The germline V gene has CDR1 MNHEY and CDR2 SVGAGI. Trimming at V came to 8 bases and at J to 8 bases, leaving 6 bases not matched to a gene. The CDR3 runs 13 residues. CDR3 region: CASHRGLYSPLHF. The CDR3 DNA reads as TGTGCCAGCCACAGGGGTCTTTATTCACCCCTCCACTTT.